This T cell receptor beta chain was observed in a study of beta chain features in type 1 diabetes. TCRB transcripts that were expressed got sequenced, as all of the isolated RNA had been reverse transcribed. Only in-frame clones appear in the TCRdb table, and some are missing; sequencing was by immunoSEQ multiplex PCR. Here the sample spans hundreds of thousands of clones, 11% to 15% being singletons. CDR3 length equals 14 residues. With 4 bases removed from V and 4 bases from J, the gap between germline ends came to 13 bases. Germline V gene lookup returns CDR1 SEHNR and CDR2 FQNEAQ (reference sequence). As concerns this clone: Its antigen remains unknown.

Study results and limitations: When Type 1 diabetes patients were examined, their TCRB CDR3s proved moderately but significantly shorter in all four CD4+ subsets. When cDNA is sequenced, cells with high TCR expression could be over-represented. Within the patient group, naive, central memory and Treg TCRB repertoires appeared more similar to each other than within healthy donors. Type 1 diabetes patients showed fewer insertions and more deletions at VDJ junctions.

The sequence was collected from a man aged 18 to 29 with type 1 diabetes. Sequencing was performed on naive CD4+ T cells from blood. This sequence joins TRBV7-9 and TRBJ2-5, with TRBD1 as a possible D gene (6 bases). The CDR3 spells CASSSRQAAETQYF. The CDR3 DNA reads TGTGCCAGCAGCTCTAGACAGGCGGCAGAGACCCAGTACTTC. Full variable domain (remainder filled in from reference TRBV7-9 and TRBJ2-5): DTGVSQNPRHKITKRGQNVTFRCDPISEHNRLYWYRQTLGQGPEFLTYFQNEAQLEKSRLLSDRFSAERPKGSFSTLEIQRTEQGDSAMYLCASSSRQAAETQYFGPGTRLLVL.